The source of this T cell receptor beta chain is a study of control samples from healthy donors and cancer patients. The length of the CDR3 is 13 residues. V dropped 6 bases and J dropped 3 bases, with 12 bases sitting between them. CDR1 is MNHEY and CDR2 is SVGAGI in the germline V gene. TCRdb's table, derived via immunoSEQ multiplex PCR, lists solely in-frame clones and lacks some. The sample has 100,000 to 150,000 clones; roughly nine tenths are singletons. Sequencing was performed on PBMCs. The sequence was collected from a man aged 45-65 years with head and neck cancer. The gene calls are TRBV6-5 and TRBJ2-7; D is undetermined. The CDR3 here is CASRAGALYEQYF. The CDR3 nucleotides read TGTGCCAGCAGAGCCGGAGCCCTCTACGAGCAGTACTTC.